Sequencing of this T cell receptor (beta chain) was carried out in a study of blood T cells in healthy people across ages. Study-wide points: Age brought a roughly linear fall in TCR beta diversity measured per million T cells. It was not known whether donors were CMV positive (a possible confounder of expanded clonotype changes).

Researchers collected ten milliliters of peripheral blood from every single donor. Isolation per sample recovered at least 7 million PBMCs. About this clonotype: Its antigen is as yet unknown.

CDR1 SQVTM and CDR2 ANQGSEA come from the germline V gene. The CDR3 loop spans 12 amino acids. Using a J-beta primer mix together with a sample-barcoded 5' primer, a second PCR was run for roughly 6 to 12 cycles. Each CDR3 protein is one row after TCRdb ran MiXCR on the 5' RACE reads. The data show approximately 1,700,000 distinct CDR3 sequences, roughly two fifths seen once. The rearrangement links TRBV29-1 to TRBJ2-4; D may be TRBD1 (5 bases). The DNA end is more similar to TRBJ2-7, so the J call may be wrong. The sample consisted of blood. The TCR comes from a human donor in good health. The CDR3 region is CSVVTGRYEQYF. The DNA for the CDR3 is TGCAGCGTTGTTACAGGCAGGTACGAGCAGTACTTC.